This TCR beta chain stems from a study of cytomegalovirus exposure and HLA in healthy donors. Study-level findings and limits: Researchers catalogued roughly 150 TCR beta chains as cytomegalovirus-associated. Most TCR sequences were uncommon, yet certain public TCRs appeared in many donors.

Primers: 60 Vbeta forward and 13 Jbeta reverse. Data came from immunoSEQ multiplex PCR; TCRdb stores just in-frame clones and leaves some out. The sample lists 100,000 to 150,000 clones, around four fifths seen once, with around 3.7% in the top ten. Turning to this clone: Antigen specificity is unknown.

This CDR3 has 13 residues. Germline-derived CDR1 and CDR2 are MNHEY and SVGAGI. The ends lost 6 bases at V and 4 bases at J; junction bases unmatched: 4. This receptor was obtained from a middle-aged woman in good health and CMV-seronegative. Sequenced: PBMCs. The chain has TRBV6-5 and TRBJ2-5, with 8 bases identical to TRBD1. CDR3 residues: CASRDRGVETQYF. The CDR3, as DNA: TGTGCCAGCAGAGACAGGGGTGTAGAGACCCAGTACTTC.